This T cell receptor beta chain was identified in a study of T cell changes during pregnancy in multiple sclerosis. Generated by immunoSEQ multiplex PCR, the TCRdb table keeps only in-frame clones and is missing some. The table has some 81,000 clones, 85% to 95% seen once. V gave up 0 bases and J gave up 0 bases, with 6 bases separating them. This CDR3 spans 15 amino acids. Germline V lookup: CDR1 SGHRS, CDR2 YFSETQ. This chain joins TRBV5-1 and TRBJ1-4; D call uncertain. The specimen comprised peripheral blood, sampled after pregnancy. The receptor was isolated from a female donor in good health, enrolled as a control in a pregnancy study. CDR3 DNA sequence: TGCGCCAGCAGCTTGGGCGTTGCAACTAATGAAAAACTGTTTTTT. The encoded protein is CASSLGVATNEKLFF. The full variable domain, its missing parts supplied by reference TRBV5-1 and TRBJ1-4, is KAGVTQTPRYLIKTRGQQVTLSCSPISGHRSVSWYQQTPGQGLQFLFEYFSETQRNKGNFPGRFSGRQFSNSRSEMNVSTLELGDSALYLCASSLGVATNEKLFFGSGTQLSVL.